This T cell receptor (beta chain) is drawn from a study of OX40 agonist ivuxolimab in advanced cancers. Study-wide background: Patients enrolled in dose escalation were diagnosed with hepatocellular carcinoma, melanoma, renal cell or head and neck cancer. Among those enrolled, mean age was roughly 55 years (range about 23 to 90) and 75% to 85% were male. Study-wide results and caveats: The investigators did not determine what antigen specificity the expanded peripheral T cells had.

The table came from immunoSEQ multiplex PCR; TCRdb's copy has only in-frame clones and leaves some out. The sample includes approximately 80,000 clones, about 90% of them seen just once. Of note for this clone: Antigen unknown.

Peripheral blood came from all dose cohorts at three timepoints. Looked up from germline, CDR1 is SGHDT and CDR2 is YYEEEE. The CDR3 is made up of 17 amino acids. The germline V and J ends were trimmed by 0 bases and 7 bases, with 23 bases remaining between them. Sequencing was performed on CD4+ or CD8+ T cells sorted from blood, taken in a trial of the OX40 agonist ivuxolimab. The V call is TRBV5-6, the J call TRBJ2-7; D is perhaps TRBD1 or TRBD2 (5 bases each). This clonotype was obtained from an adult with an advanced solid tumor such as melanoma, head and neck, liver or kidney cancer. The CDR3 loop reads CASSLDFQGPHVREQYF. For the CDR3, the DNA is TGTGCCAGCAGCTTGGATTTTCAGGGACCCCACGTGAGGGAGCAGTACTTC.